This T cell receptor (beta chain) appears in the sequencing data of a study of blood T cell repertoires in COVID-19. Study-level information: Researchers got acute and convalescent COVID-19 samples from the United States, Italy and Spain. T cells, B-cell-depleted T cells, or PBMCs supplied cDNA or gDNA.

Per the authors' pipeline: How many nucleated cells were present was estimated from reference gene primer amplification. This table comes from immunoSEQ multiplex PCR, and its TCRdb copy is limited to in-frame clones, with some not included. D and trimming come from the DNA, and the V and J calls and clone size come from that table. The sample shows more than 200,000 clones, approximately 90% of them seen only once. Looked up from germline, CDR1 is LNHNV and CDR2 is YYDKDF (reference sequence). The CDR3 sequence is 18 residues long. The V segment lost 3 bases and the J segment 0 bases; nucleotides outside the gene matches: 7. This clone turned up a few times.

Sample: peripheral blood. The receptor comes from a man between 65 and 79 years old with acute or convalescent COVID-19. V usage is TRBV15 and J usage is TRBJ2-6; 8 positions agree with TRBD2. CDR3 region: CATSSGREGDSGANVLTF. DNA of the CDR3: TGTGCCACCAGCAGCGGCCGGGAGGGAGACTCTGGGGCCAACGTCCTGACTTTC.